This record covers a single T cell receptor (beta chain). Since no conserved phenylalanine or tryptophan closes the CDR3, a read error is the likely cause. CDR3 length equals 17 residues. CDR1 LNHNV and CDR2 YYDKDF come from the germline V gene (reference sequence). The V gene lost 1 base and the J gene lost 1 base, with 11 bases spanning the gap. This specimen comes from a study of T cells in Graves' hyperthyroidism and ophthalmopathy. RNA transcripts gave rise to amplified TCR beta CDR3 regions. With the HTBI primer set, the TCR CDR3 went through a first round of RT-PCR. MiXCR, applied by TCRdb to the multiplex PCR reads, yields one record per CDR3 protein. The sample records 200,000 to 250,000 distinct CDR3 sequences, roughly a sixth being singletons.

The specimen sequenced was blood. The origin of this receptor is a woman in her fifties or sixties with Graves' hyperthyroidism. The chain combines TRBV15 with TRBJ2-6; D is uncertain. The CDR3 is CATSRVAGSSGANVLTL. CDR3 nucleotide sequence: TGTGCCACCAGCAGAGTTGCAGGTTCTTCTGGGGCCAACGTCCTGACTCTC.